This T cell receptor beta chain was found in a study of CD8+ T cells in alopecia areata. As for the study in general: It was oral tofacitinib, at 5 to 10 mg twice daily, that treated patients received.

Germline loops: CDR1 SQVTM, CDR2 ANQGSEA. This CDR3 comprises 14 residues. J lost 4 bases, V lost 5 bases, and 3 bases had no gene match. This clone has just a few counts. Indicated treatment: oral pan-JAK inhibitor, 5-10 mg twice daily. Extracted RNA was reverse transcribed, and the resulting cDNA served as sequencing template. Assay: immunoSEQ multiplex PCR; the TCRdb copy retains only in-frame clones and omits some. This repertoire shows some 180,000 clones, 53% found once; its top ten account for 11%. This receptor was identified in a human donor with alopecia areata. The chain combines TRBV29-1 with TRBJ2-3, with 13 bases identical to TRBD2. The sequences come from CD8+ T cells sorted from blood, collected at week 24, from a patient treated with tofacitinib. The CDR3 is CSVRGLAGADTQYF. DNA for the CDR3: TGCAGCGTTCGTGGACTAGCGGGGGCAGATACGCAGTATTTT.